The entry below describes one T cell receptor (beta chain). The antigen is undetermined. Profiled with immunoSEQ multiplex PCR; TCRdb holds only in-frame clones, not every one. The sample lists tens of thousands of clones; around 78% were seen once. These data are taken from a study of PD-1 blockade in classical Hodgkin lymphoma. For the study at large: Intravenous infusions of nivolumab 3 mg/kg reached patients every 2 weeks.

Every patient was affected by relapse after autologous stem cell transplantation, while exposure to brentuximab vedotin was not uniform. Study observations and caveats: Newly diagnosed patients reportedly had lower baseline TCR diversity than healthy donors. By cycle point C4D1, TCR diversity had risen significantly in CD4+ cells (but not CD8+ cells). Newly diagnosed patients and complete responders had comparable diversity at baseline.

Sequencing was performed on peripheral blood mononuclear cells (PBMCs), taken at baseline. This TCR was recovered from a human donor with classical Hodgkin lymphoma.

In DNA form, the CDR3 reads TGTGCCAGCAGCTCGCCAGTAGCCTTGGATACGCAGTATTTT. Protein: CASSSPVALDTQYF. The genes are TRBV7-9 and TRBJ2-3; D remains unclear. Trimming took 4 bases from V and 6 from J, leaving 14 bases between them. The CDR3 length is 14 residues. Looked up from germline, CDR1 is SEHNR and CDR2 is FQNEAQ (reference sequence).